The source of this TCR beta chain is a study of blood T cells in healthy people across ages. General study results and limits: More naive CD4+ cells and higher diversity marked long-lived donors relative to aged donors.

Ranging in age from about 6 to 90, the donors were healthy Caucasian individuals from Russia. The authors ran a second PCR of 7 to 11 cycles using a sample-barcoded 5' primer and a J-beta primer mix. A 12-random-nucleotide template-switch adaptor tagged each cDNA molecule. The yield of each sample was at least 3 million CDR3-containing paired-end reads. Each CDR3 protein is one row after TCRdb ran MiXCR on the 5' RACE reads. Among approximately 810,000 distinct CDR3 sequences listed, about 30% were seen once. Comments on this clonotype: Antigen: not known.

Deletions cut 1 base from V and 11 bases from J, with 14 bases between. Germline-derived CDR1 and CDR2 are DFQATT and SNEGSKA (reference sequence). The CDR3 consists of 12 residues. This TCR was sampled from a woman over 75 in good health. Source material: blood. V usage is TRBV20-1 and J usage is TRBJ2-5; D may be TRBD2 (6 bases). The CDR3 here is CSARGLQGTQYF. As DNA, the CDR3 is TGCAGTGCTAGAGGGCTCCAAGGGACTCAGTACTTC.